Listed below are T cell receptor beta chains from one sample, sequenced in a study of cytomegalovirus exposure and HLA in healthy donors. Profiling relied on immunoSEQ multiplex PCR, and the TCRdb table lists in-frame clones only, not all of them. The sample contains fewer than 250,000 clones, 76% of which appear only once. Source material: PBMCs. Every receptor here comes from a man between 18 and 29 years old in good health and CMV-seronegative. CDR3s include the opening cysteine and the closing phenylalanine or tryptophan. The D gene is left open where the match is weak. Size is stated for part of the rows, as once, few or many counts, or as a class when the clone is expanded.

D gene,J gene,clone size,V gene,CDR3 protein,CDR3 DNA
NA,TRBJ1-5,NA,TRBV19,CASSPSVSSNQPQHF,TGTGCCAGTAGTCCCTCAGTGTCGAGCAATCAGCCCCAGCATTTT
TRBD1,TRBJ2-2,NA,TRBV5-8,CATRTGGTGELFF,TGTGCCACCCGGACAGGCGGAACCGGGGAGCTGTTTTTT
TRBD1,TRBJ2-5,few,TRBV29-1,CSARGQDKRPQYF,TGCAGCGCCAGGGGACAGGACAAGAGACCCCAGTACTTC
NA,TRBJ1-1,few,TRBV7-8,CASSDRTVAFF,TGTGCCAGCAGCGACAGGACAGTAGCTTTCTTT
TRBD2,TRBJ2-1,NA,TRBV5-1,CASYVVAGGPYNEQFF,TGCGCCAGCTACGTCGTGGCGGGAGGACCCTACAATGAGCAGTTCTTC
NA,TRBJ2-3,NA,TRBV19,CASSIGRADTQYF,TGTGCCAGTAGTATTGGTCGAGCAGATACGCAGTATTTT
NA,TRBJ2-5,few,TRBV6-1,CASSELGQDSNWYQETQYF,TGTGCCAGCAGTGAACTGGGGCAGGATTCCAACTGGTACCAAGAGACCCAGTACTTC
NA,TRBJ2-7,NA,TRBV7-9,CASSIRTASYEQYF,TGTGCCAGCAGCATTAGGACAGCCTCCTACGAGCAGTACTTC
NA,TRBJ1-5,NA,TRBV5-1,CASSLGGRDNHQPQHF,TGCGCCAGCAGCTTGGGGGGCCGGGACAATCATCAGCCCCAGCATTTT
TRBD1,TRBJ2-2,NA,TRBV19,CASSIDRGRSELFF,TGTGCCAGTAGTATTGACAGGGGTCGGTCGGAGCTGTTTTTT
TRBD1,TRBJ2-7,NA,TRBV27,CASSLTGFYEQYF,TGTGCCAGCAGCCTGACAGGGTTCTACGAGCAGTACTTC
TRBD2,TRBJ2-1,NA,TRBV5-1,CASSFGYSGRGNEQFF,TGCGCCAGCAGCTTTGGCTATAGCGGGAGGGGCAATGAGCAGTTCTTC
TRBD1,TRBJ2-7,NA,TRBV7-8,CASSLGVRQGAYEQYF,TGTGCCAGCAGCTTGGGGGTACGACAGGGCGCCTACGAGCAGTACTTC
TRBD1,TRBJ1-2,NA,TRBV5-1,CASSLAGTGNYGYTF,TGCGCCAGCAGCTTGGCGGGGACAGGGAACTATGGCTACACCTTC
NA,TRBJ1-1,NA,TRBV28,CASSRESEAFF,TGTGCCAGCAGCCGTGAGTCTGAAGCTTTCTTT
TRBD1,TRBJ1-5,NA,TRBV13,CASSAGTGNQPQHF,TGTGCCAGCAGTGCAGGGACAGGGAATCAGCCCCAGCATTTT
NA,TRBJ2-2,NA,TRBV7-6,CASSFQQGSELFF,TGTGCCAGCAGCTTCCAACAGGGTTCGGAGCTGTTTTTT
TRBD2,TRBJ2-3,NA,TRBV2,CASSEALAGKADTQYF,TGTGCCAGCAGTGAAGCCCTAGCGGGAAAGGCAGATACGCAGTATTTT
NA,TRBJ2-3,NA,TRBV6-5,CASSYSMGQATDTQYF,TGTGCCAGCAGTTACTCGATGGGGCAAGCCACAGATACGCAGTATTTT
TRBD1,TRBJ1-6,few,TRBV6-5,CASRRTGEYNSPLHF,TGTGCCAGCAGGCGGACAGGGGAGTATAATTCACCCCTCCACTTT
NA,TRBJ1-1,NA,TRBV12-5,CASGRGTGVLNAEAFF,TGTGCTAGTGGCCGCGGGACGGGAGTTTTAAACGCTGAAGCTTTCTTT
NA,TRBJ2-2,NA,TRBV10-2,CASSKQNTGELFF,TGCGCCAGCAGTAAGCAGAACACCGGGGAGCTGTTTTTT
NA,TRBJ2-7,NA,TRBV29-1,CSGQFLYEQYF,TGCAGTGGACAGTTCCTCTACGAGCAGTACTTC
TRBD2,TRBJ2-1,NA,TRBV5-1,CASSFRLAGGNEQFF,TGCGCCAGCAGCTTCCGACTAGCGGGGGGGAATGAGCAGTTCTTC
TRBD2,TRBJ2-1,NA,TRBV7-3,CASSSPGLAGAYNEQFF,TGTGCCAGCAGCAGTCCGGGACTAGCGGGAGCGTACAATGAGCAGTTCTTC
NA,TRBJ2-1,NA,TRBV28,CATQTPNPPKVTDEQFF,TGTGCCACCCAAACACCTAACCCACCCAAAGTGACTGATGAGCAGTTCTTC